Below are 4 T cell receptor beta chains sequenced from a single sample in a study of early T cells in non-severe SARS-CoV-2 infection. TCRdb re-analysed the 5' RACE reads in MiXCR, keeping a single row per CDR3 protein. The repertoire holds about 50,000 distinct CDR3 sequences, about 10% seen once, with about 15% in the top ten. Sequencing was done on a sample of whole blood. These receptors all come from an adult who was a healthcare worker with PCR-confirmed SARS-CoV-2 infection or an uninfected control (not recorded which).

The table lists this clonotype with many counts. This rearrangement joins TRBV12-3 or TRBV12-4 to TRBJ2-7, with 8 bases identical to TRBD2. Trimming took 6 bases from V and 4 from J; bases not matched to a gene: 2. The CDR3 has 12 residues. The CDR3 bases are TGTGCCAGCAGCGGGAGGGCGTACGAGCAGTACTTC. It specifies CASSGRAYEQYF.

This clonotype was picked up many times. The rearrangement links TRBV13 to TRBJ2-1; D gene ambiguous. This CDR3 contains 12 residues. Trimming took 4 bases from V and 10 from J, leaving 11 bases between them. Germline CDR1 and CDR2: PRHDT and FYEKMQ (reference sequence). CDR3 DNA sequence: TGTGCCAGCAGCTACCCCCTCGGCGAGCAGTTCTTC. This codes for CASSYPLGEQFF.

The sample holds a few counts of this clonotype. This chain links TRBV6-2 or TRBV6-3 with TRBJ2-7, with D possibly TRBD1 on 7 matching bases. V shed 3 bases and J shed 6 bases, with 15 bases lying between them. Germline V gene lookup returns CDR1 MNHEY and CDR2 SVGEGT. This CDR3 region has 14 residues. The CDR3 DNA follows: TGTGCCAGCAGTTATCGACAGGGAGCGGGCGAGCAGTACTTC. Translation: CASSYRQGAGEQYF.

This clonotype was seen at least ten times. The genes are TRBV6-4 and TRBJ2-2; TRBD2 matches at 8 bases. CDR3 length: 16 residues. V shed 6 bases and J 0 bases; nucleotides not matched to a gene: 6. CDR1 MRHNA and CDR2 SNTAGT come from the germline V gene. CDR3 loop: CASSPGGGSNTGELFF. DNA for the CDR3: TGTGCCAGCAGCCCGGGGGGGGGATCGAACACCGGGGAGCTGTTTTTT.